This T cell receptor beta chain was identified during a study of regulatory T cells in long-lasting Graves disease. The CDR3 is 14 amino acids. CDR1 is SEHNR, CDR2 FQNEAQ, per germline (reference sequence). Points on this clonotype: The junction and the germline gene differ at one end; a read error may be behind it.

Regarding time point: newly diagnosed GD, antithyroid drugs for less than 3 months. From PBMCs, RNA was extracted and then used to make the TCR library. Relying on iRepertoire HTBI primers and Arm-PCR of CDR3 regions, the team built TCR beta libraries. TCRdb redid the calling of the multiplex PCR reads with MiXCR, one entry per CDR3 protein. Found here are over 350,000 distinct CDR3 sequences, about 15% of them singletons; the top ten hold roughly 15%. A further study also used this sample, focusing on T cells in Graves' hyperthyroidism and ophthalmopathy. Per that paper: First-round RT-PCR targeting the TCR CDR3 was performed with the HTBI primer set.

The TCR originated in a woman between 45 and 60 years old with Graves disease. The chain carries TRBV7-9 and TRBJ2-7; 7 nucleotides agree with TRBD2. Here the sequenced sample was peripheral blood mononuclear cells (PBMCs), taken at new diagnosis, from a patient treated with antithyroid drugs. DNA of the CDR3: TGTGCCAGCAGTCGTCCGGGACTAAGATACGAGCAGCATTTC. Translating it yields CASSRPGLRYEQHF. Supplemented by reference TRBV7-9 and TRBJ2-7, the full variable domain reads DTGVSQNPRHKITKRGQNVTFRCDPISEHNRLYWYRQTLGQGPEFLTYFQNEAQLEKSRLLSDRFSAERPKGSFSTLEIQRTEQGDSAMYLCASSRPGLRYEQHFGPGTRLTVT.